These T cell receptor beta chains were read from a single sample in a study of PD-1 blockade in classical Hodgkin lymphoma. Clones were read by immunoSEQ multiplex PCR, and TCRdb kept only the in-frame ones, dropping some. The table shows just under 10,000 clones, with roughly 82% occurring only once. Specimen: peripheral blood mononuclear cells (PBMCs), collected before the fourth cycle of nivolumab. These TCRs come from a human donor with classical Hodgkin lymphoma. The CDR3 runs from the conserved cysteine through the conserved F or W. D genes are given only for firm matches. Size tells how often a clone was seen (once, few, many) or the class of an expanded clone, and some rows leave it out.

D gene	V gene	J gene	clone size	CDR3 DNA	CDR3 protein
.	TRBV6-6	TRBJ2-2	.	TGTGCCAGCAGTTACTCGAAGGGGTGGTCCGGGGAGCTGTTTTTT	CASSYSKGWSGELFF
TRBD2	TRBV28	TRBJ2-2	.	TGTGCCAGCAGTTTGTATTACCCCCTACTACTAGCGGGAGGGGCCGGGGAGCTGTTTTTT	CASSLYYPLLLAGGAGELFF
.	TRBV25-1	TRBJ2-5	.	TGTGCCAGCAGTGAATATAACGTCGGCTTTGGCGGGACCCAGTACTTC	CASSEYNVGFGGTQYF
.	TRBV18	TRBJ2-7	.	TGTGCCAGCTCACCACAGGAAAGTTCCTACGAGCAGTACTTC	CASSPQESSYEQYF
.	TRBV5-4	TRBJ1-4	.	TGTGCCAGCAGCTTTGGGGGTGCGCCGGGGGCCGGGACTAATGAAAAACTGTTTTTT	CASSFGGAPGAGTNEKLFF
.	TRBV10-3	TRBJ2-3	.	TGTGCCATCACCTCTAGCGACACAGATACGCAGTATTTT	CAITSSDTDTQYF
.	TRBV6-5	TRBJ2-3	medium-sized	TGTGCCAGTACCCTCGCAGGGAAACCCACAGATACGCAGTATTTT	CASTLAGKPTDTQYF
.	TRBV6-1	TRBJ1-2	.	TGTGCCGCGGAGTACTATGGCTACACCTTC	CAAEYYGYTF
.	TRBV27	TRBJ2-1	.	TGTGCCAGCAGTTTTTTGCGGGATTCTCACAATGAGCAGTTCTTC	CASSFLRDSHNEQFF
TRBD1	TRBV5-1	TRBJ2-7	few	TGCGCCAGCAGCTTGGTTGGACAGGTCTTGTACGAGCAGTACTTC	CASSLVGQVLYEQYF
.	TRBV30	TRBJ2-1	.	TGTGCCTGGAGCCAATCCCCCTGGGGGGTAAGGAATGAGCAGTTCTTC	CAWSQSPWGVRNEQFF
.	TRBV7-9	TRBJ1-6	once	TGTGCCAGCAGCTTAGTCACAGGGTTCCAATTTTTTTCACCCCTCCACTTT	CASSLVTGFQFFSPLHF
.	TRBV5-8	TRBJ2-5	.	TGTGCCAGCAGCTGGAGAACAGGGTTTTACCAAGAGACCCAGTACTTC	CASSWRTGFYQETQYF
.	TRBV27	TRBJ1-3	.	TGTGCCAGCAGTGCCCGGGGGCCTGGAAACACCATATATTTT	CASSARGPGNTIYF
TRBD1	TRBV25-1	TRBJ1-5	.	TGTGCCAGCAGTGAATCCTACGGGACAGGTAATCAGCCCCAGCATTTT	CASSESYGTGNQPQHF
TRBD2	TRBV9	TRBJ2-7	.	TGTGCCAGCAGCGTAGTGGCGGGAGCCCAGGAGCAGTACTTC	CASSVVAGAQEQYF
TRBD1	TRBV2	TRBJ1-4	.	TGTGCCAGCAGTGAGGGACAGTCAACTAATGAAAAACTGTTTTTT	CASSEGQSTNEKLFF
.	TRBV7-3	TRBJ2-2	.	TGTGCCAGCAGCAACGGGCCCCGGGAGACCGGGGAGCTGTTTTTT	CASSNGPRETGELFF
.	TRBV7-3	TRBJ2-1	once	TGTGCCAGCAGCATTTCTCTTTCCCGGGACTCCTCAGTGGAGCAGTTCTTC	CASSISLSRDSSVEQFF
.	TRBV6-1	TRBJ2-7	medium-sized	TGTGCCAGCAAAAACGGGGGAATCTACGAGCAGTACTTC	CASKNGGIYEQYF
.	TRBV2	TRBJ1-4	medium-sized	TGTGCCAGCAGCCTCTACAGGAACTCTAATGAAAAACTGTTTTTT	CASSLYRNSNEKLFF
.	TRBV21-1	TRBJ1-3	.	TGTGCCAGCAGCATGGACCCAGGCTCTGGAAACACCATATATTTT	CASSMDPGSGNTIYF
.	TRBV7-3	TRBJ2-1	.	TGTGCCAGCAACTTCGGACGAGGGGAGCAGTTCTTC	CASNFGRGEQFF
.	TRBV4-1	TRBJ1-2	large	TGCGCCAGCAGCCAAGATCTCTCTGGCAGCCGGGCCGGCTACACCTTC	CASSQDLSGSRAGYTF
.	TRBV7-2	TRBJ1-3	.	TGTGCCAGCAGCTTGGGGGGGTCTGGAAACACCATATATTTT	CASSLGGSGNTIYF
.	TRBV7-6	TRBJ2-7	.	TGTGCCAGCAGCTTAGTTGGGGGCTTGGGGTACGAGCAGTACTTC	CASSLVGGLGYEQYF
.	TRBV6-5	TRBJ1-4	.	TGTGCCAGCAGTTACGGGCAGGCAAATGAAAAACTGTTTTTT	CASSYGQANEKLFF
TRBD1	TRBV29-1	TRBJ1-1	.	TGCAGCGTTGAAGATCCGGACAGGGCTGAAGCTTTCTTT	CSVEDPDRAEAFF
.	TRBV9	TRBJ2-6	.	TGTGCCAGCAGCGCCCAGGGTACCAACGTCCTGACTTTC	CASSAQGTNVLTF
.	TRBV15	TRBJ1-5	medium-sized	TGTGCCACCAGCAGAGATGGGTTGGGTAGTAAGCCCCAGCATTTT	CATSRDGLGSKPQHF
TRBD2	TRBV10-2	TRBJ2-7	.	TGCGCCAGCAGTGAGCGGGAGGGCGGCATGTACGAGCAGTACTTC	CASSEREGGMYEQYF
.	TRBV5-1	TRBJ1-2	.	TGCGCCAGCAGCTTGGCAGGAGCATCCTATGGCTACACCTTC	CASSLAGASYGYTF
.	TRBV2	TRBJ1-6	.	TGTGCCAGCAGTGAAAATGAGGCAGGAATGAAGTCACCCCTCCACTTT	CASSENEAGMKSPLHF
TRBD1	TRBV7-9	TRBJ1-1	.	TGTGCCAGCAGACGACAGGGGCGCTCCGTTTTCGGCACTGAAGCTTTCTTT	CASRRQGRSVFGTEAFF
.	TRBV6-5	TRBJ2-5	.	TGTGCCAGCAGCCATTTCTTCCCTCTGGGGGAGACCCAGTACTTC	CASSHFFPLGETQYF
.	TRBV28	TRBJ2-3	.	TGTGCCAGCTCCTCCCGGTCGGTAGATACGCAGTATTTT	CASSSRSVDTQYF
TRBD1	TRBV27	TRBJ2-7	.	TGTGCCAGCAGTACAGGGGTCCACGAGCAGTACTTC	CASSTGVHEQYF
.	TRBV5-5	TRBJ2-6	.	TGTGCCAGCAGCTTGGTTGCCGGGGCCAACGTCCTGACTTTC	CASSLVAGANVLTF
.	TRBV30	TRBJ1-4	.	TGTGCCTGGAGTGGGGTGGGAGTTAATGAAAAACTGTTTTTT	CAWSGVGVNEKLFF
TRBD2	TRBV19	TRBJ2-5	.	TGTGCCAGTAGTATCCTAGCGGGTGAAGAGACCCAGTACTTC	CASSILAGEETQYF
TRBD1	TRBV11-1	TRBJ2-7	few	TGTGCCAGCAGCTTATCGGGACAGGGCTTCTACGAGCAGTACTTC	CASSLSGQGFYEQYF
TRBD1	TRBV29-1	TRBJ2-1	.	TGCAGCGTTGGTACAGGGGGGTCGGTAAGTGAGCAGTTCTTC	CSVGTGGSVSEQFF
TRBD1	TRBV23-1	TRBJ2-2	.	TGCGCCAGCAGTCGAGGCTTGGACAGGGAGAGTTTGAACACCGGGGAGCTGTTTTTT	CASSRGLDRESLNTGELFF
.	TRBV28	TRBJ2-2	.	TGTGCCTTCCGCCGGGACACCAAGCTACCGAACACCGGGGAGCTGTTTTTT	CAFRRDTKLPNTGELFF
TRBD1	TRBV6-5	TRBJ1-2	few	TGTGCCAGCAGTCGGGACAGCCGATTAGGCTACACCTTC	CASSRDSRLGYTF